This is a list of T cell receptor beta chains from one sample in a study of cytomegalovirus exposure and HLA in healthy donors. Assay used: immunoSEQ multiplex PCR; TCRdb lists only in-frame clones, some missing. The sample has 45,000 to 60,000 clones. Input material: PBMCs. These TCRs come from a male donor in good health and CMV-seronegative. Both conserved end residues are part of each CDR3. The order of the fields is V gene, J gene, D gene, CDR3 DNA, CDR3 protein. A D gene is named only where the DNA matches it firmly.

TRBV4-1	TRBJ2-7	.	TGCGCCAGCAGCCTTCGCCAAGGGGTCGCCTACGAGCAGTACTTC	CASSLRQGVAYEQYF
TRBV7-2	TRBJ2-1	TRBD1	TGTGCCAGCAGCTCCTGGACAGGGAATGAGCAGTTCTTC	CASSSWTGNEQFF
TRBV7-9	TRBJ1-4	TRBD1	TGTGCCAGCAGCCCATGGACAGGGGGCTTGAAAGAAAAACTGTTTTTT	CASSPWTGGLKEKLFF
TRBV10-3	TRBJ1-2	.	TGTGCCATCAGTGACGGCGGCGACTATGGCTACACCTTC	CAISDGGDYGYTF
TRBV28	TRBJ2-3	TRBD2	TGTGCCAGTAGCGGGCGCACAGATAAGCAGTATTTT	CASSGRTDKQYF
TRBV30	TRBJ2-2	TRBD2	TGTGCCTGGGGTAGCGGGGGGGTCTACGGGGAGCTGTTTTTT	CAWGSGGVYGELFF
TRBV7-6	TRBJ1-2	TRBD1	TGTGCCAGCAGCTCCCAGACAGGGCCGCTTAACTATGGCTACACCTTC	CASSSQTGPLNYGYTF
TRBV5-1	TRBJ1-1	.	TGCGCCAGCAGGGATACTGCAGGGTCGACTGAAGCTTTCTTT	CASRDTAGSTEAFF
TRBV27	TRBJ2-5	.	TGTGCCAGCGGGGGGAACTGGAAAGAGACCCAGTACTTC	CASGGNWKETQYF
TRBV25-1	TRBJ2-1	TRBD1	TGTGCCAGCACCTCCGGGACAGGAGACAATGAGCAGTTCTTC	CASTSGTGDNEQFF
TRBV7-9	TRBJ1-2	.	TGTGCCAGCAGCCGGGAAGCGATGGACTATGGCTACACCTTC	CASSREAMDYGYTF
TRBV28	TRBJ1-6	TRBD1	TGTGCCAGCAGTTTGGGGGACAGGGGGCATGAGGATAATTCACCCCTCCACTTT	CASSLGDRGHEDNSPLHF
TRBV7-8	TRBJ1-1	.	TGTGCCAGCAGCTCCCAGGGGCGGGCTATGAACACTGAAGATTTCTTT	CASSSQGRAMNTEDFF
TRBV27	TRBJ2-7	TRBD2	TGTGCCAGCAGTGGGGGACCGGGAGGGGAGCAGTACTTC	CASSGGPGGEQYF
TRBV6-6	TRBJ1-1	.	TGTGCCAGCAGTGCAGGGGTCCGGAACACTGAAGCTTTCTTT	CASSAGVRNTEAFF
TRBV19	TRBJ2-7	TRBD1	TGTGCCAGTAGTCCTAGAGGACAGGCTTGGAGCGCCTACGAGCAGTACTTC	CASSPRGQAWSAYEQYF
TRBV27	TRBJ2-1	TRBD2	TGTGCCAGCAGTACCGGACTAGCGGGGTACAATGAGCAGTTCTTC	CASSTGLAGYNEQFF
TRBV6-5	TRBJ1-6	.	TGTGCCAGCAGCCGCGACGACTGGACTGGTTCACCCCTCCACTTT	CASSRDDWTGSPLHF
TRBV5-1	TRBJ2-7	TRBD2	TGCGCCAGCAGCCCCGCTAGCGGAGCCTACGAGCAGTACTTC	CASSPASGAYEQYF
TRBV5-8	TRBJ1-6	.	TGTGCCAGCACCTCGGGGGGAAGCTCCTATAATTCACCCCTCCACTTT	CASTSGGSSYNSPLHF
TRBV6-5	TRBJ2-7	TRBD1	TGTGCCAGCAGTCTAGGGACAGGGTCCCACGAGCAGTACTTC	CASSLGTGSHEQYF
TRBV6-5	TRBJ1-2	TRBD1	TGTGCCAGCAGTTCATACAGGGGAATGAACTATGGCTACACCTTC	CASSSYRGMNYGYTF
TRBV7-9	TRBJ2-5	TRBD2	TGTGCCAGCAGCCCCGGGGGGAGTGGGGAGGCCCAGTACTTC	CASSPGGSGEAQYF
TRBV4-1	TRBJ2-7	TRBD2	TGCGCCAGCAGCCAAGTTCCTAGCGGGGGGGCTGCCTACGAGCAGTACTTC	CASSQVPSGGAAYEQYF
TRBV30	TRBJ2-2	.	TGTGCCTGGAGTGATGGCAGAAGCACCGGGGAGCTGTTTTTT	CAWSDGRSTGELFF
TRBV30	TRBJ1-1	.	TGTGCCTGGAGTGTTGAGAGGAGAAACACTGAAGCTTTCTTT	CAWSVERRNTEAFF
TRBV28	TRBJ2-7	TRBD2	TGTGCCAGCAGTCCAAGGACTAGCGTGGGCGCCTACGAGCAGTACTTC	CASSPRTSVGAYEQYF
TRBV28	TRBJ2-1	.	TGTGCCAGCAGTTTATCCCCTAATACAGTTAAGAGTGAGCAGTTCTTC	CASSLSPNTVKSEQFF
TRBV19	TRBJ2-1	.	TGTGCCAGTAGTTCCAGAGGATCCGACAATGAGCAGTTCTTC	CASSSRGSDNEQFF
TRBV2	TRBJ2-5	.	TGTGCCAGCATGGGGCTGGCCCAAGAGACCCAGTACTTC	CASMGLAQETQYF
TRBV5-1	TRBJ2-3	TRBD1	TGCGCCAGCAGTGACAGGGTCAGCACAGATACGCAGTATTTT	CASSDRVSTDTQYF
TRBV4-1	TRBJ2-6	TRBD2	TGCGCCAGCAGCCAAGAAGGGAGGGGCCCTGGGGCCAACGTCCTGACTTTC	CASSQEGRGPGANVLTF
TRBV7-2	TRBJ2-1	.	TGTGCCAGCAGCTTAGTCCAATACAATGAGCAGTTCTTC	CASSLVQYNEQFF
TRBV6-4	TRBJ2-3	.	TGTGCAAGCACTGCGGGGTTGCAGTATTTT	CASTAGLQYF
TRBV6-6	TRBJ2-7	.	TGTGCCAGCAGTCAAGACAGCCAGAGCTCCTACGAGCAGTACTTC	CASSQDSQSSYEQYF
TRBV21-1	TRBJ1-1	.	TGTGCCAGCAGCTGGAGGAACACTGAAGCTTTCTTT	CASSWRNTEAFF
TRBV11-2	TRBJ2-3	.	TGTGCCAGCAGCCCCCGGTTGGATACGCAGTATTTT	CASSPRLDTQYF
TRBV5-6	TRBJ1-1	.	TGTGCCAGCAGCGCGGATCCGGGAAGCCTGAACACTGAAGCTTTCTTT	CASSADPGSLNTEAFF
TRBV4-1	TRBJ2-5	TRBD2	TGCGCCAGCAGCCGGACCCCGATAGCGGGGGCCTCACAAGAGACCCAGTACTTC	CASSRTPIAGASQETQYF
TRBV28	TRBJ2-2	TRBD1	TGTGCCAGCAGCACGACGACAGGGGGCTTCACCGGGGAGCTGTTTTTT	CASSTTTGGFTGELFF
TRBV4-2	TRBJ2-5	TRBD1	TGTGCCAGCAGCCAAGTGGGCGACAGGGCCAAAGAGACCCAGTACTTC	CASSQVGDRAKETQYF
TRBV4-1	TRBJ2-3	TRBD2	TGCGCCAGCAGCCAGGAGCCAGGTCGAAGAGCGGGGGGCCGGAGCACAGATACGCAGTATTTT	CASSQEPGRRAGGRSTDTQYF
TRBV7-2	TRBJ1-4	.	TGTGCCAGCAGCTTGGTCGGGGGGGCTAATGAAAAACTGTTTTTT	CASSLVGGANEKLFF
TRBV7-2	TRBJ1-2	.	TGTGCCAGCAGCTCCCCGGGTGGTGGCTACACCTTC	CASSSPGGGYTF
TRBV27	TRBJ1-6	.	TGTGCCAGCAGTTTGTGGCAGACAAACAATAATTCACCCCTCCACTTT	CASSLWQTNNNSPLHF
TRBV11-2	TRBJ2-7	.	TGTGCCAGCAGACGCCCGGGGGGCCTCTCCTACGAGCAGTACTTC	CASRRPGGLSYEQYF
TRBV11-2	TRBJ2-6	TRBD2	TGTGCCAGCAGCGCAAGCGGGAGGCGCTCTGGGGCCAACGTCCTGACTTTC	CASSASGRRSGANVLTF
TRBV4-1	TRBJ2-7	.	TGCGCCAGCAGCCAAGACAGGGTTAGGGAGCAGTACTTC	CASSQDRVREQYF
TRBV7-6	TRBJ2-3	.	TGTGCCAGCAGCATCGGGGACAACAGAATAACAGATACGCAGTATTTT	CASSIGDNRITDTQYF
TRBV9	TRBJ1-2	.	TGTGCCAGCAGCGTAGATTGGACAGCCTATGGCTACACCTTC	CASSVDWTAYGYTF
TRBV4-2	TRBJ1-5	.	TGTGCCAGCAGCCCCGGGGAGGGACGTCAGCCCCAGCATTTT	CASSPGEGRQPQHF
TRBV7-4	TRBJ1-5	.	TGTGCCAGCAGCCCCAGGACAGAAGTTAATCAGCCCCAGCATTTT	CASSPRTEVNQPQHF
TRBV4-3	TRBJ1-1	.	TGCGCCAGCAGCCAAGATAGGGGCAGGGGTGCAACTGAAGCTTTCTTT	CASSQDRGRGATEAFF
TRBV6-1	TRBJ1-4	.	TGTGCCAGCGGTACCGGGACACCCGGTGTTGAAAAACTGTTTTTT	CASGTGTPGVEKLFF
TRBV15	TRBJ2-2	TRBD2	TGTGCCACCCGGTGGGGCGGGGGGACCGGGGAGCTGTTTTTT	CATRWGGGTGELFF
TRBV6-5	TRBJ1-2	.	TGTGCCAGCAGTTATCAGGAAAACTATGGCTACACCTTC	CASSYQENYGYTF